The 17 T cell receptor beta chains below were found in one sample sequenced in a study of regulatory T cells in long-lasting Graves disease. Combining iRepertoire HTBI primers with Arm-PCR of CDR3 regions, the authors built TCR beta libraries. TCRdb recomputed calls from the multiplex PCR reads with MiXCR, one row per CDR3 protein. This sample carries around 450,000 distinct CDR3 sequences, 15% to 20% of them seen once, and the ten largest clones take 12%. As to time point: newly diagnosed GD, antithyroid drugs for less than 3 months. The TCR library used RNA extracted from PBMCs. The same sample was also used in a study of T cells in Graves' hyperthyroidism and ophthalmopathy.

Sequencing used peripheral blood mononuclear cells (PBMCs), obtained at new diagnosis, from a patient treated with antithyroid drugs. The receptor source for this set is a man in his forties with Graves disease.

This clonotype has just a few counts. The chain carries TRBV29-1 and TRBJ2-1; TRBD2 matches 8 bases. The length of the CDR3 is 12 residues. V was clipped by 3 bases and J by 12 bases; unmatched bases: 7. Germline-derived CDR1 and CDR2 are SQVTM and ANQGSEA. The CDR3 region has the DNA TGCAGCGTTGATTGGCGGGGGGCGAGGCAGTTCTTC. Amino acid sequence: CSVDWRGARQFF.

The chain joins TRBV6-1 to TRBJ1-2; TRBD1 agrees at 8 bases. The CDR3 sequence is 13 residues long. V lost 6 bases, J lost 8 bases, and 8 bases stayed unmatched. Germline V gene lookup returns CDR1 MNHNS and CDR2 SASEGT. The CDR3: CASRTGTGRGYTF. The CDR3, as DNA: TGTGCCAGCAGGACAGGGACAGGCCGGGGCTACACCTTC.

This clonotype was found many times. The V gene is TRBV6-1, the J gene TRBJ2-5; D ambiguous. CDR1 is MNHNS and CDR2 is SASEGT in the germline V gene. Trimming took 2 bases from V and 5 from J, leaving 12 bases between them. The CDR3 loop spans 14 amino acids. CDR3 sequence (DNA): TGTGCCAGCAGTGAACAGGTGTTCGGGGAGACCCAGTACTTC. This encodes CASSEQVFGETQYF.

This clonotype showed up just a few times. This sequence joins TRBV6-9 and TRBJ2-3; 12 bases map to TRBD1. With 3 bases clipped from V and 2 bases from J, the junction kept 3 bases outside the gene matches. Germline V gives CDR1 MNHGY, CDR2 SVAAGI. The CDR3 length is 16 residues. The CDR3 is CASSYPGQGATDTQYF. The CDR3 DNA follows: TGTGCCAGCAGTTACCCGGGACAGGGGGCCACAGATACGCAGTATTTT.

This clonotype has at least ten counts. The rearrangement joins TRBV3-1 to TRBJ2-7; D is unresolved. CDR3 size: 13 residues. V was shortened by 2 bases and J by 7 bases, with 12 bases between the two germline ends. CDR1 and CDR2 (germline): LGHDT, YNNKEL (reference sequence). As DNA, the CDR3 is TGTGCCAGCAGCCAATTCCTGGATAGAGAGCAGTACTTC. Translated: CASSQFLDREQYF.

The CDR3 DNA follows: TGTGCCAGCCGGGGGCCCGGGACAGGGTCCTACGAGCAGTACTTC. The encoded protein is CASRGPGTGSYEQYF. This chain joins TRBV2 and TRBJ2-7; TRBD1 matches at 9 bases. The CDR3 is 15 amino acids. Germline lookup yields CDR1 SNHLY and CDR2 FYNNEI. V lost 8 bases, J lost 1 base, and 9 bases stayed unmatched.

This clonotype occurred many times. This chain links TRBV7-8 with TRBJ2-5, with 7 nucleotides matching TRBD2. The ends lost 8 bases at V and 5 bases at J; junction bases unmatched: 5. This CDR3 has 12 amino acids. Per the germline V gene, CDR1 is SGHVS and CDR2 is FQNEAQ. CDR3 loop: CASGGRGETQYF. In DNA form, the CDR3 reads TGTGCCAGCGGCGGGAGAGGGGAGACCCAGTACTTC.

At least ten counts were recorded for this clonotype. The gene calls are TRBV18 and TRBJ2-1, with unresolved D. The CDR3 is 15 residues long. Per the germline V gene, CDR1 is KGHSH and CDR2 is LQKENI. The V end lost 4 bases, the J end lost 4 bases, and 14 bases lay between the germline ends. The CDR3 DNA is TGTGCCAGCTCACTGACCCTGACGTCTTACAATGAGCAGTTCTTC. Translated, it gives CASSLTLTSYNEQFF. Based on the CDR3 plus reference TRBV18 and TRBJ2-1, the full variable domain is NAGVMQNPRHLVRRRGQEARLRCSPMKGHSHVYWYRQLPEEGLKFMVYLQKENIIDESGMPKERFSAEFPKEGPSILRIQQVVRGDSAAYFCASSLTLTSYNEQFFGPGTRLTVL.

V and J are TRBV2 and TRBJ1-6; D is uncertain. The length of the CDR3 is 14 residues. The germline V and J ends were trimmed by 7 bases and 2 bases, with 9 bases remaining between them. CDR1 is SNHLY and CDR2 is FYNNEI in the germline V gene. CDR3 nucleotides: TGTGCCAGCAAGGAGGAGGCCTATAATTCACCCCTCCACTTT. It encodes CASKEEAYNSPLHF.

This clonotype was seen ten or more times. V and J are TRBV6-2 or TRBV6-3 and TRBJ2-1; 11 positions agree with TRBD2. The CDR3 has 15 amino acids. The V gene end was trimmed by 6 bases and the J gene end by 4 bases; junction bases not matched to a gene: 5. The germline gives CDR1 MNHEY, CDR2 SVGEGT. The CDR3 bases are TGTGCCAGCAGGGAGACTAGCGGGATTTACAATGAGCAGTTCTTC. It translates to CASRETSGIYNEQFF.

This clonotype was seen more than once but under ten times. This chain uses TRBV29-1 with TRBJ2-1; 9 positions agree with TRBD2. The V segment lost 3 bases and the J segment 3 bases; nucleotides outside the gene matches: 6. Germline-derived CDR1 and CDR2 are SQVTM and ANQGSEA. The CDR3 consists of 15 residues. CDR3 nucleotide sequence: TGCAGCGTTGACTCCCCACTAGCGGGCTACAATGAGCAGTTCTTC. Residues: CSVDSPLAGYNEQFF.

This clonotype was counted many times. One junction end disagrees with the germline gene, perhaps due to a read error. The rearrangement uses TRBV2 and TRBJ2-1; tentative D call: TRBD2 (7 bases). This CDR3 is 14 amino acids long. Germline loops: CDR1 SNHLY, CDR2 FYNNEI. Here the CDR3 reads CASSEGGTISWQFF. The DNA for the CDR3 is TGTGCCAGCAGCGAAGGGGGGACTATATCTTGGCAGTTCTTC.

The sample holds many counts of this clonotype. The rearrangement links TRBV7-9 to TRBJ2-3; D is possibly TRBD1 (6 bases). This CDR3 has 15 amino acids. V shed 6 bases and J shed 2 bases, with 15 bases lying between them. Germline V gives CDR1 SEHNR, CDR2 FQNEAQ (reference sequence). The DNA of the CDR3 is TGTGCCAGCAGTGGAAGGGGGTCTACCACAGATACGCAGTATTTT. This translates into CASSGRGSTTDTQYF.

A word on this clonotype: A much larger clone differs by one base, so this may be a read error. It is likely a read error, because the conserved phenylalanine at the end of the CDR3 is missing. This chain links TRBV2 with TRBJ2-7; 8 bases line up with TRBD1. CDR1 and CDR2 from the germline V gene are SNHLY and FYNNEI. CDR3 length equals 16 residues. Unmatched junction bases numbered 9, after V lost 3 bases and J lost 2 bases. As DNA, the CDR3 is TGTGCCAGCAGTGACTGGTTAGGACAGGGTCCCTACGAGCAGTACCTC. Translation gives CASSDWLGQGPYEQYL.

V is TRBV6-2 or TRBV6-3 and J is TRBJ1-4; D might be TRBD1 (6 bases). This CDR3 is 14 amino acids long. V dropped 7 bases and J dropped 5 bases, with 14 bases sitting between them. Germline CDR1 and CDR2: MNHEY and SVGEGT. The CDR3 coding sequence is TGTGCCAGCAAAGGACAGACAGTGAATGAAAAACTGTTTTTT. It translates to CASKGQTVNEKLFF.

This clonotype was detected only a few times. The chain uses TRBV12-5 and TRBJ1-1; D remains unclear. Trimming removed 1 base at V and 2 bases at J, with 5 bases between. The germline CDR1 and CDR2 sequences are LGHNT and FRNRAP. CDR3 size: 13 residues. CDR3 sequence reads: CASGLAFNTEAFF. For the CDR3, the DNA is TGTGCTAGTGGTTTGGCCTTTAACACTGAAGCTTTCTTT.

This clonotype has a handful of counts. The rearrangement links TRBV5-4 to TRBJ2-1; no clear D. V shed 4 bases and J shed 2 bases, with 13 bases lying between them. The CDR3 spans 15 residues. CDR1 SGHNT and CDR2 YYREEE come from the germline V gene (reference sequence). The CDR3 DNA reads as TGTGCCAGCAGCCCCCGGGTCTCGACCTACAATGAGCAGTTCTTC. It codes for CASSPRVSTYNEQFF.